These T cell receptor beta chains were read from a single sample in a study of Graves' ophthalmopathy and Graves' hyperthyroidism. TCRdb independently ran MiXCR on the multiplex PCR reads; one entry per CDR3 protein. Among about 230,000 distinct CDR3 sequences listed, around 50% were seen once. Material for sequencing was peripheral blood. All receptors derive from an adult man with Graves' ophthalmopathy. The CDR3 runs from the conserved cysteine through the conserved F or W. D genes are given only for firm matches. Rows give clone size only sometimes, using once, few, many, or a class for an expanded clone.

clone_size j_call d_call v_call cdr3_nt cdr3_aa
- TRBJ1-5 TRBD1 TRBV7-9 TGTGCCAGCCTGCCAGGGGGCGGGCAGCCCCAGCATTTT CASLPGGGQPQHF
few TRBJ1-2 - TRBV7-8 TGTGCCAGCAGCCCAGGACAGTTAAGTGGCTACACCTTC CASSPGQLSGYTF
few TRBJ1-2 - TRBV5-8 TGTGCCAGCAGCACCATAACACAGGACTACACCTTC CASSTITQDYTF
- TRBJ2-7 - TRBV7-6 TGTGCCAGCAGCTTAGAGGACCGTCCCTACGAGCAGTACTTC CASSLEDRPYEQYF
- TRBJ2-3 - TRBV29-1 TGCAGCGTTGGGGAGCGTCTTAGCACAGATACGCAGTATTTT CSVGERLSTDTQYF
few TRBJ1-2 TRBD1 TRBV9 TGTGCCAGCAGTAACACCGGGACAGCTAACTATGGCTACACCTTC CASSNTGTANYGYTF
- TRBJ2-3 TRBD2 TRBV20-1 TGCAGTGCGGTCAACGGGGGGGACTTCACAGATACGCAGTATTTT CSAVNGGDFTDTQYF
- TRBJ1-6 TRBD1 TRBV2 TGTGTCACAGGGGACTCCTATAATTCACCCCTCCACTTT CVTGDSYNSPLHF
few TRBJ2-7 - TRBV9 TGTGCCAGCAGCGCGGGGGCGGGATCAGCCGAGCAGTACTTC CASSAGAGSAEQYF
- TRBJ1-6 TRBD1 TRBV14 TGTGCCAGCAGCCAAGTATCAGGGGGCAGTAATTCACCCCTCCACTTT CASSQVSGGSNSPLHF
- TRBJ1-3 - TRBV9 TGTGCCAGCACCCTAGGCTCTGGAAACACCATATATTTT CASTLGSGNTIYF
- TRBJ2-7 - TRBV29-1 TGCAGCGCCTGGGACGGGATATACGAGCAGTACTTC CSAWDGIYEQYF
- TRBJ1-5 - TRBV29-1 TGCAGCGTCGCCGGCAGGGTCAATCAGCCCCAGCATTTT CSVAGRVNQPQHF
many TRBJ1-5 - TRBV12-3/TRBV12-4 TGTGCCAGCACCCAGGGAGGTGGGGAGTCCAATCAGCCCCAGCATTTT CASTQGGGESNQPQHF